Following are 28 T cell receptor beta chains from one sample sequenced in a study of T cells in localized non-small cell lung cancer. Clones were read by immunoSEQ multiplex PCR, and TCRdb kept only the in-frame ones, dropping some. The repertoire holds 45,000 to 65,000 clones, with over 85% as singletons. The input for sequencing was peripheral blood, taken before any cancer treatment. The receptors come from a man between 40 and 70 years old with stage I squamous cell lung carcinoma.

The rearrangement uses TRBV28 and TRBJ2-5, with no clear D. This CDR3 is 16 amino acids long. V was pared by 3 bases and J by 1 base, with 15 bases between. CDR1 is MDHEN, CDR2 SYDVKM, per germline. CDR3 amino acids: CASSLPPPTTQETQYF. The CDR3 DNA is TGTGCCAGCAGTTTGCCACCCCCTACAACCCAAGAGACCCAGTACTTC.

The CDR3 loop reads CASSLLSQDYEQYF. Written as DNA, the CDR3 is TGTGCCAGCAGCTTGTTAAGCCAGGACTACGAGCAGTACTTC. The chain links TRBV13 to TRBJ2-7; D not resolved. Per the germline V gene, CDR1 is PRHDT and CDR2 is FYEKMQ (reference sequence). Between the trimmed V and J ends, which lost 3 bases and 3 bases, there was a span of 12 bases. This CDR3 has 14 amino acids.

The chain uses TRBV7-2 and TRBJ1-1; D unclear. Germline V gene sequence: CDR1 SGHTA, CDR2 FQGNSA. Trimming cost V 5 bases and J 1 base, with 14 bases left between them. The CDR3 consists of 15 residues. The CDR3 sequence: CASSRNLGGNTEAFF. The DNA for the CDR3 is TGTGCCAGCAGCCGGAATCTGGGAGGGAACACTGAAGCTTTCTTT.

CDR3 DNA sequence: TGCAGTGGGCAAGAGGAAGAGACCCAGTACTTC. This codes for CSGQEEETQYF. The V gene is TRBV20-1, the J gene TRBJ2-5, with D unclear. Between the trimmed V and J ends, which lost 7 bases and 3 bases, there was a span of 9 bases. Per the germline V gene, CDR1 is DFQATT and CDR2 is SNEGSKA (reference sequence). This CDR3 has 11 residues.

This chain uses TRBV21-1 with TRBJ2-7; the D call in the table, TRBD1, was not verified against the DNA. TRBV21-1 is described as a pseudogene. The CDR3 covers 17 residues. The CDR3 DNA follows: TGTGCCAGCAGCAAAGGGTTGAGACAGAGCCGCTCCTACGAGCAGTACTTC. This translates into CASSKGLRQSRSYEQYF.

The chain carries TRBV6-6 and TRBJ2-5; D uncertain. Germline assignment: CDR1 MNHNY and CDR2 SVGAGI (reference sequence). The CDR3 runs 15 residues. Trimming cost V 4 bases and J 2 bases, with 14 bases left between them. The CDR3 loop reads CASSSQAGPQETQYF. In DNA form, the CDR3 reads TGTGCCAGCAGTTCTCAGGCCGGGCCGCAAGAGACCCAGTACTTC.

The rearrangement uses TRBV18 and TRBJ2-5; D gene uncertain. Germline CDR1 is KGHSH and CDR2 is LQKENI. This CDR3 is 16 amino acids long. The V end was cut by 2 bases, the J end by 1 base, with 14 bases between. Written as DNA, the CDR3 is TGTGCCAGCTCACCAAGCAGCCAGCTCATCCAAGAGACCCAGTACTTC. Its translation: CASSPSSQLIQETQYF.

The chain couples TRBV5-1 to TRBJ1-3; D not certain. This CDR3 region has 15 residues. V gave up 0 bases and J gave up 0 bases, with 7 bases separating them. The germline CDR1 and CDR2 sequences are SGHRS and YFSETQ. The CDR3 DNA follows: TGCGCCAGCAGCTTGGTAGCGGACTCTGGAAACACCATATATTTT. Its translation is CASSLVADSGNTIYF.

The J gene is TRBJ2-4, the V gene TRBV15; TRBD2 aligns across 10 bases. The germline V gene encodes CDR1 LNHNV and CDR2 YYDKDF (reference sequence). The CDR3 is made up of 14 amino acids. V lost 4 bases and J lost 4; bases outside the gene matches: 1. The CDR3 sequence is CATSTTSGKNIQYF. The CDR3 nucleotides read TGTGCCACCAGCACGACTAGCGGGAAAAACATTCAGTACTTC. Looking up the rest from reference TRBV15 and TRBJ2-4 gives the full variable domain: DAMVIQNPRYQVTQFGKPVTLSCSQTLNHNVMYWYQQKSSQAPKLLFHYYDKDFNNEADTPDNFQSRRPNTSFCFLDIRSPGLGDTAMYLCATSTTSGKNIQYFGAGTRLSVL.

The chain carries TRBV9 and TRBJ2-7; TRBD1 agrees at 7 bases. The CDR3 contains 13 residues. J gave up 6 bases and V 3 bases, and 6 bases lay outside the gene matches. Germline CDR1 reads SGDLS; CDR2 reads YYNGEE. CDR3 nucleotides: TGTGCCAGCAGCGCTTACAGGGGCGGCGAGCAGTACTTC. This translates into CASSAYRGGEQYF.

The V gene is TRBV4-3, the J gene TRBJ2-5; D gene ambiguous. The germline CDR1 and CDR2 sequences are LGHNA and YSLEER. Trimming shortened V by 0 bases and J by 1 base, and 9 bases separated the two germline ends. The CDR3 runs to 15 residues. The CDR3 here is CASSQEVATQETQYF. In DNA form, the CDR3 reads TGCGCCAGCAGCCAAGAAGTCGCGACCCAAGAGACCCAGTACTTC.

This clone was counted a single time. This chain joins TRBV4-2 and TRBJ2-4; D is tentatively TRBD1 or TRBD2 (6 bases each). The CDR3 covers 16 residues. The V gene lost 0 bases and the J gene lost 4 bases, with 13 bases spanning the gap. From germline, CDR1 is LGHNA and CDR2 YNFKEQ. CDR3 region: CASSQDRERGKNIQYF. The CDR3 bases are TGTGCCAGCAGCCAAGACCGGGAGAGGGGGAAAAACATTCAGTACTTC.

The genes are TRBV5-6 and TRBJ1-1; no firm D call. The CDR3 extends over 13 amino acids. Deletions cut 0 bases from V and 5 bases from J, with 8 bases between. Germline CDR1 is SGHDT and CDR2 is YYEEEE. CDR3 sequence: CASSLGHGTEAFF. CDR3 nucleotides: TGTGCCAGCAGCTTGGGTCACGGTACTGAAGCTTTCTTT.

The genes are TRBV7-2 and TRBJ2-7, with 7 bases that match TRBD2. CDR3 length: 15 amino acids. Unmatched junction bases numbered 10, after V lost 5 bases and J lost 3 bases. Germline V gives CDR1 SGHTA, CDR2 FQGNSA. CDR3 coding DNA: TGTGCCAGCAGCCTCCTGGGAGAGCGGGGCTACGAGCAGTACTTC. This encodes CASSLLGERGYEQYF.

J is TRBJ1-2 and V is TRBV18, with D maybe TRBD1 (5 bases). The CDR3 is 13 amino acids. V lost 2 bases and J 4 bases, leaving 8 bases between the germline ends. Germline lookup yields CDR1 KGHSH and CDR2 LQKENI. As DNA, the CDR3 is TGTGCCAGCTCACCATCGGGGGGCTATGGCTACACCTTC. Translation gives CASSPSGGYGYTF.

V is TRBV5-1 and J is TRBJ2-2, with TRBD1 identical over 8 bases. The V segment lost 4 bases and the J segment 2 bases; nucleotides outside the gene matches: 7. CDR3 length: 16 residues. Germline assignment: CDR1 SGHRS and CDR2 YFSETQ. The DNA for the CDR3 is TGCGCCAGCAGCCGTAGACAGGGGCTCAACACCGGGGAGCTGTTTTTT. Translation: CASSRRQGLNTGELFF.

This chain uses TRBV27 with TRBJ1-1; a weak D match, TRBD1 (5 bases). V lost 4 bases and J 0 bases, leaving 9 bases between the germline ends. Per the germline V gene, CDR1 is MNHEY and CDR2 is SMNVEV (reference sequence). This CDR3 spans 14 amino acids. The chain's CDR3 is CASSSRGVNTEAFF. The CDR3 DNA follows: TGTGCCAGCAGTTCGAGAGGGGTGAACACTGAAGCTTTCTTT.

The genes are TRBV5-8 and TRBJ2-7; no definite D call. Trimming pared 4 bases from V and 7 bases from J, leaving 21 bases between. This CDR3 comprises 15 residues. Germline V gives CDR1 SGHTS, CDR2 YDEGEE. The CDR3 DNA follows: TGTGCCAGCAGCGCCCGGACGGAATCCATCTGGGAGCAGTACTTC. This sequence encodes CASSARTESIWEQYF. The full variable domain, completed using reference TRBV5-8 and TRBJ2-7, is EAGVTQSPTHLIKTRGQQATLRCSPISGHTSVYWYQQALGLGLQFLLWYDEGEERNRGNFPPRFSGRQFPNYSSELNVNALELEDSALYLCASSARTESIWEQYFGPGTRLTVT.

The chain links TRBV5-1 to TRBJ1-1; D is ambiguous. This CDR3 contains 13 residues. Germline V gives CDR1 SGHRS, CDR2 YFSETQ. With 0 bases removed from V and 0 bases from J, the gap between germline ends came to 3 bases. DNA for the CDR3: TGCGCCAGCAGCTTGGAAGTGAACACTGAAGCTTTCTTT. Its protein is CASSLEVNTEAFF.

V is TRBV5-1 and J is TRBJ2-1; perhaps TRBD2 as D (7 bases). Germline loops: CDR1 SGHRS, CDR2 YFSETQ. Trimming took 2 bases from V and 5 from J, leaving 17 bases between them. This CDR3 is 16 amino acids long. The CDR3 spells CASSFSLGGGDNEQFF. The CDR3 nucleotides read TGCGCCAGCAGCTTCAGCCTGGGAGGGGGGGACAATGAGCAGTTCTTC.

The chain combines TRBV7-3 with TRBJ2-1, with 8 bases matching TRBD2. This CDR3 region has 16 residues. Trimming took 1 base from V and 9 from J; bases not matched to a gene: 11. Germline loops: CDR1 SGHTA, CDR2 FQGTGA. The CDR3 loop reads CASSLIRAGGLGEQFF. CDR3 nucleotides: TGTGCCAGCAGCTTAATACGGGCGGGAGGCTTAGGTGAGCAGTTCTTC.

V and J are TRBV18 and TRBJ2-7; no clear D gene. V was trimmed by 0 bases and J by 3 bases, leaving 18 bases between them. This CDR3 spans 17 amino acids. CDR1 is KGHSH, CDR2 LQKENI, per germline. DNA of the CDR3: TGTGCCAGCTCACCACCCTGGACCGCCCCCCTGAACTACGAGCAGTACTTC. This gives the protein CASSPPWTAPLNYEQYF.

The chain is built from TRBV19 and TRBJ2-1; tentative D call: TRBD1 (6 bases). This CDR3 is built from 13 residues. Per germline, CDR1 LNHDA and CDR2 SQIVND (reference sequence). The ends were cut back, 3 bases at V and 5 bases at J, with 8 bases in the middle. The chain's CDR3 is CASSMDSNNEQFF. In DNA, the CDR3 is TGTGCCAGTAGTATGGACAGCAACAATGAGCAGTTCTTC. Full variable domain (outside the CDR3, taken from reference TRBV19 and TRBJ2-1): DGGITQSPKYLFRKEGQNVTLSCEQNLNHDAMYWYRQDPGQGLRLIYYSQIVNDFQKGDIAEGYSVSREKKESFPLTVTSAQKNPTAFYLCASSMDSNNEQFFGPGTRLTVL.

Only one count was recorded for this clone. The chain is built from TRBV29-1 and TRBJ1-2; TRBD1 is a possible D gene (6 bases). Trimming stripped 4 bases from V and 2 bases from J, with 17 bases between. The CDR3 runs to 15 residues. Looked up from germline, CDR1 is SQVTM and CDR2 is ANQGSEA. In DNA form, the CDR3 reads TGCAGCGTTGCCTTTGAGAACAGGGAGAACTATGGCTACACCTTC. The encoded protein is CSVAFENRENYGYTF.

The genes are TRBV5-1 and TRBJ2-1; tentatively, D is TRBD2 (5 bases). CDR1 and CDR2 (germline): SGHRS, YFSETQ. The CDR3 consists of 14 residues. Trimming stripped 6 bases from V and 0 bases from J, with 10 bases between. The CDR3 loop reads CASTNTSSYNEQFF. The CDR3 DNA reads as TGCGCCAGCACCAATACTAGCTCCTACAATGAGCAGTTCTTC.

V and J are TRBV19 and TRBJ1-1; possible D gene TRBD1, 5 bases. V gave up 3 bases and J gave up 5 bases, with 13 bases separating them. The CDR3 sequence is 14 residues long. Germline V gives CDR1 LNHDA, CDR2 SQIVND (reference sequence). The CDR3 sequence is CASSMGRGRTEAFF. The CDR3 DNA reads as TGTGCCAGTAGTATGGGTAGGGGTAGGACTGAAGCTTTCTTT.

The chain employs TRBV7-9 and TRBJ1-5, with a possible D match to TRBD1 (5 bases). The CDR3 is 14 residues long. The V gene lost 0 bases and the J gene lost 9 bases, with 12 bases spanning the gap. Germline V gene data show CDR1 as SEHNR and CDR2 as FQNEAQ (reference sequence). The CDR3 loop is CASSLAQGGGPQHF. CDR3 coding DNA: TGTGCCAGCAGCTTAGCGCAGGGAGGAGGGCCCCAGCATTTT.

This sequence joins TRBV6-6 and TRBJ2-7, with D perhaps TRBD1 (6 bases). Trimming shortened V by 6 bases and J by 5 bases, and 23 bases separated the two germline ends. The germline V gene encodes CDR1 MNHNY and CDR2 SVGAGI (reference sequence). The CDR3 length is 16 residues. The CDR3, as DNA: TGTGCCAGCAGCCCAATCGTGGGACATTCCAACGACGAGCAGTACTTC. Translated, it gives CASSPIVGHSNDEQYF.